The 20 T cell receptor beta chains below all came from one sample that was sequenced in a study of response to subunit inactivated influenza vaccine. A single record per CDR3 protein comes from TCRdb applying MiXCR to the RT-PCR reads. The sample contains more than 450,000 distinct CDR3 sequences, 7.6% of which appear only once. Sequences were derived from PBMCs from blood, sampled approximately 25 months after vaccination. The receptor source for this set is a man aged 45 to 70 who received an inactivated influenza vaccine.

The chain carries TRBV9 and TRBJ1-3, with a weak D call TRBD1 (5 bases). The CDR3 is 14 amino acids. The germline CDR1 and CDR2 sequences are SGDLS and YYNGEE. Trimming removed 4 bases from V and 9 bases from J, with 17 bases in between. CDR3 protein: CASSNTWGESTIYF. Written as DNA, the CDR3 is TGTGCCAGCAGCAATACCTGGGGGGAAAGCACCATATATTTT. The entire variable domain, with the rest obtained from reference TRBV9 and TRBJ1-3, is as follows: DSGVTQTPKHLITATGQRVTLRCSPRSGDLSVYWYQQSLDQGLQFLIQYYNGEERAKGNILERFSAQQFPDLHSELNLSSLELGDSALYFCASSNTWGESTIYFGEGSWLTVV.

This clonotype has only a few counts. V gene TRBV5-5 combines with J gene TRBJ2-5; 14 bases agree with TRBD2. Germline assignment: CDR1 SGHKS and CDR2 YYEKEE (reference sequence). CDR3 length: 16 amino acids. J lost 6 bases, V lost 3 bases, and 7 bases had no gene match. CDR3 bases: TGTGCCAGCAGCTGGGGGACTAGCGGGGGTCAAAAGACCCAGTACTTC. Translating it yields CASSWGTSGGQKTQYF.

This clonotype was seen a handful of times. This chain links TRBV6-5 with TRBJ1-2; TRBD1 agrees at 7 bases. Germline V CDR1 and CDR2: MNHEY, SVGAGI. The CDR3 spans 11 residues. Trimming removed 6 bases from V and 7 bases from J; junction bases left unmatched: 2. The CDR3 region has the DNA TGTGCCAGCAGACAGGGGTCTGGCTACACCTTC. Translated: CASRQGSGYTF.

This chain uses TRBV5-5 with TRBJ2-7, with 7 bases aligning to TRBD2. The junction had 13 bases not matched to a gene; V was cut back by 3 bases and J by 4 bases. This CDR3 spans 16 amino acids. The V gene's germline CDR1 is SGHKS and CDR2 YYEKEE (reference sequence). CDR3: CASSWASGGKGYEQYF. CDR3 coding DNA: TGTGCCAGCAGCTGGGCTAGCGGAGGTAAGGGTTACGAGCAGTACTTC.

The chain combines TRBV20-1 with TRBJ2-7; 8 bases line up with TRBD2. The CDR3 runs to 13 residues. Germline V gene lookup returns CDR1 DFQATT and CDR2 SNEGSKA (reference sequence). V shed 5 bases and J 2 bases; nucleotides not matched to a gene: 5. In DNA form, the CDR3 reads TGCAGTGCTCGAGCGGGGGTGACCTACGAGCAGTACTTC. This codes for CSARAGVTYEQYF.

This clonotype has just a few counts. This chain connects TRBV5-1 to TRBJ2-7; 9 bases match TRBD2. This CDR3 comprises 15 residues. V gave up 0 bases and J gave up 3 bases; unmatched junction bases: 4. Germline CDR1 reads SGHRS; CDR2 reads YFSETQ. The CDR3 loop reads CASSLGTSAFYEQYF. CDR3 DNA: TGCGCCAGCAGCTTGGGGACTAGCGCGTTCTACGAGCAGTACTTC.

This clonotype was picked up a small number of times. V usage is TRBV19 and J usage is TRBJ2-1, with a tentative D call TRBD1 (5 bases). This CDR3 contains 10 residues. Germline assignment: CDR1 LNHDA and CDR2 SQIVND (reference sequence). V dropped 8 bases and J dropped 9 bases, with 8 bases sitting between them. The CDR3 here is CASLGAEQFF. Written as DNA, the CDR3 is TGTGCCAGTTTAGGGGCTGAGCAGTTCTTC. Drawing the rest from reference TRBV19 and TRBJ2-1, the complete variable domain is DGGITQSPKYLFRKEGQNVTLSCEQNLNHDAMYWYRQDPGQGLRLIYYSQIVNDFQKGDIAEGYSVSREKKESFPLTVTSAQKNPTAFYLCASLGAEQFFGPGTRLTVL.

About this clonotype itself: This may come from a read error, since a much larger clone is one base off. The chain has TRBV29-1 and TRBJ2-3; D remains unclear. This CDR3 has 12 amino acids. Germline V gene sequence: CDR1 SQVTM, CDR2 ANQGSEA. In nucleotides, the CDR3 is TGCTCAGGTCGGGTCTGCACAGATACGCAGTATTTT. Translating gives CSGRVCTDTQYF.

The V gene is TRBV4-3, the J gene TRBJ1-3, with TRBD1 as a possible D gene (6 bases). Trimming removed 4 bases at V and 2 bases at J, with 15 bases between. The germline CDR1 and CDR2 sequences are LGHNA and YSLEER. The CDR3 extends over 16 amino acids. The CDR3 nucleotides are TGCGCCAGCAGCCGCTCCGCGGGGACACCTGGAAACACCATATATTTT. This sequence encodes CASSRSAGTPGNTIYF.

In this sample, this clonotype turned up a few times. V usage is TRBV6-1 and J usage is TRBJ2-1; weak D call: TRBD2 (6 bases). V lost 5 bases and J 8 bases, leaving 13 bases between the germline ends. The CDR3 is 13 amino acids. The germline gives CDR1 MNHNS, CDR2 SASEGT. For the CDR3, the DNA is TGTGCCAGCAGTCTCGTCTGGGAGGATGAGCAGTTCTTC. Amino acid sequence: CASSLVWEDEQFF.

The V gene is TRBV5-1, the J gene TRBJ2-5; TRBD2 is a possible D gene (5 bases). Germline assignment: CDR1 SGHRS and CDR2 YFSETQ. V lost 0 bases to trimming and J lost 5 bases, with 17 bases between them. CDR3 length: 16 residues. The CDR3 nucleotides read TGCGCCAGCAGCTTGGTGGTGGCCCCGGGCGGGGAGACCCAGTACTTC. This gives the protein CASSLVVAPGGETQYF.

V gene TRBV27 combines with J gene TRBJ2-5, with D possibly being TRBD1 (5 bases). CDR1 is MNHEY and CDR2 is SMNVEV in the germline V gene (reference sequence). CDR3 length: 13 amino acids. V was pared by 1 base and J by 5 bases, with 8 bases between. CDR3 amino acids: CASSLYWGETQYF. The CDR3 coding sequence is TGTGCCAGCAGTTTATACTGGGGCGAGACCCAGTACTTC.

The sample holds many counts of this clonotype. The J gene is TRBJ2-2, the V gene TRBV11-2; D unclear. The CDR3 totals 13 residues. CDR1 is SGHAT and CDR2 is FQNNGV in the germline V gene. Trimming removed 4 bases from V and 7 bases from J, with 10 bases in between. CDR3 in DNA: TGTGCCAGCAGCTCCCGTCGAGACGGGGAGCTGTTTTTT. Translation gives CASSSRRDGELFF.

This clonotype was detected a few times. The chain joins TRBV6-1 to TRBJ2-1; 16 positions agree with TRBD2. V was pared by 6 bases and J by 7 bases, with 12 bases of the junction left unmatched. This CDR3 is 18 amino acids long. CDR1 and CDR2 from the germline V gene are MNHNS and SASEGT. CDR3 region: CASRSPGLAGGPGNEQFF. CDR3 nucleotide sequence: TGTGCCAGCAGGTCTCCGGGACTAGCGGGAGGGCCGGGGAATGAGCAGTTCTTC.

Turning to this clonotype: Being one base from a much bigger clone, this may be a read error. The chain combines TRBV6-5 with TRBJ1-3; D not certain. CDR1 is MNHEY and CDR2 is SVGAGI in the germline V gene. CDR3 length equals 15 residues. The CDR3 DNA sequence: TGTGCCAGGAGTTCGGGCGGCAACTCTGGAAACACCATATATTTT. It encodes CARSSGGNSGNTIYF.

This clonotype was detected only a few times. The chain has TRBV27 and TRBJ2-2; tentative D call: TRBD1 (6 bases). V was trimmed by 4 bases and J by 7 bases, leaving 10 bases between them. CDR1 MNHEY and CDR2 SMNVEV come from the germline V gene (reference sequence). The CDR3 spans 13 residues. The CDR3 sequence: CASSYRVLGELFF. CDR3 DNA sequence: TGTGCCAGCAGTTACAGGGTCCTCGGGGAGCTGTTTTTT.

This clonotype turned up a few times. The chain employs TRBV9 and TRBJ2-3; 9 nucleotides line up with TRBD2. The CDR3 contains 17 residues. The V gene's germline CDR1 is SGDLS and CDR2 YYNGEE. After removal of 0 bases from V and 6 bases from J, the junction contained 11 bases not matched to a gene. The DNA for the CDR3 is TGTGCCAGCAGCGTAGACGGACTAGCGAGTTACGCGGATACGCAGTATTTT. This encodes CASSVDGLASYADTQYF.

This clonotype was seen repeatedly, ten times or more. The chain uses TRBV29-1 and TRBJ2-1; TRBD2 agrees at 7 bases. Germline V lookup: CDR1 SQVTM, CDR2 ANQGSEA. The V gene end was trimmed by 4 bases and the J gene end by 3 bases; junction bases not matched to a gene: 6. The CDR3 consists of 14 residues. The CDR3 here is CSVVAGVVYNEQFF. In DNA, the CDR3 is TGCAGCGTTGTGGCGGGAGTCGTCTACAATGAGCAGTTCTTC.

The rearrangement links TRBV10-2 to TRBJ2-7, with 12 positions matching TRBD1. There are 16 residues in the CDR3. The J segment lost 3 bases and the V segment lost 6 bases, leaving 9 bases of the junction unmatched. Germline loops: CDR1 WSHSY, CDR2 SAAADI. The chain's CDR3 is CASRNAGTGGRYEQYF. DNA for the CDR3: TGCGCCAGCAGGAACGCCGGGACAGGGGGCCGCTACGAGCAGTACTTC.

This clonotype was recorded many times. Here the CDR3 DNA reads TGTGCCAGCAGAGACCCAGGGGTGGGCTATGGCTACACCTTC. This codes for CASRDPGVGYGYTF. The genes are TRBV7-2 and TRBJ1-2; TRBD1 is a possible D gene (6 bases). CDR1 is SGHTA and CDR2 is FQGNSA in the germline V gene. The germline V and J ends were trimmed by 6 bases and 4 bases, with 15 bases remaining between them. The length of the CDR3 is 14 residues. The variable domain in full, completed from reference TRBV7-2 and TRBJ1-2, reads GAGVSQSPSNKVTEKGKDVELRCDPISGHTALYWYRQSLGQGLEFLIYFQGNSAPDKSGLPSDRFSAERTGGSVSTLTIQRTQQEDSAVYLCASRDPGVGYGYTFGSGTRLTVV.